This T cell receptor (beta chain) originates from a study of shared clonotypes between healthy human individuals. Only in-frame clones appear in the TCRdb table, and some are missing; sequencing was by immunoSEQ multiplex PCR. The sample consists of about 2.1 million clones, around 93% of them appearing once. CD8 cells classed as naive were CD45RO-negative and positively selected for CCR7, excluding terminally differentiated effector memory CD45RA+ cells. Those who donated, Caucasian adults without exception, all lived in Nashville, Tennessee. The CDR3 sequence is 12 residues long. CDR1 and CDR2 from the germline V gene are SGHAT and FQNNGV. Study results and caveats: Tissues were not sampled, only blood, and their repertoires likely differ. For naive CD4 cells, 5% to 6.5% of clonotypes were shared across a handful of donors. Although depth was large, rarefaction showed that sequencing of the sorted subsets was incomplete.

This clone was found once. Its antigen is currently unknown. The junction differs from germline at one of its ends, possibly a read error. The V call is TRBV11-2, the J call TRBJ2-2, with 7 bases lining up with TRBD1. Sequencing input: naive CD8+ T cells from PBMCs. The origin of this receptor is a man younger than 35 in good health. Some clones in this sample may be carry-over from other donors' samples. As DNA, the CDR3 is TGTGCCAGCAGCTTAGATCCAGGGGGGCTGTTTTTT. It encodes CASSLDPGGLFF.